This is a list of T cell receptor beta chains from one sample in a study of cytomegalovirus exposure and HLA in healthy donors. Sequencing used immunoSEQ multiplex PCR; TCRdb keeps in-frame clones, though not all of them. The data show approximately 180,000 clones, 70% to 90% seen once. What was sequenced was PBMCs. Receptors were obtained from a woman aged 18-29 years in good health and CMV-seronegative. The CDR3 runs from the conserved cysteine through the conserved F or W. A D gene is named only where the DNA matches it firmly. Size tells how often a clone was seen (once, few, many) or the class of an expanded clone, and some rows leave it out.

V gene: TRBV11-2; D gene: TRBD1; clone size: -; J gene: TRBJ2-7; CDR3 DNA: TGTGCCAGTAGCTTAGGCGGGACAGGGTCCTACGAGCAGTACTTC; CDR3 protein: CASSLGGTGSYEQYF
V gene: TRBV9; D gene: TRBD2; clone size: -; J gene: TRBJ2-7; CDR3 DNA: TGTGCCAGCAGCGTAGCCGGGACTAGCGCTGTTTACGAGCAGTACTTC; CDR3 protein: CASSVAGTSAVYEQYF
V gene: TRBV6-6; D gene: TRBD1; clone size: few; J gene: TRBJ1-1; CDR3 DNA: TGTGCCAGCAGTTACCAAACAGGGGTGCACACTGAAGCTTTCTTT; CDR3 protein: CASSYQTGVHTEAFF
V gene: TRBV2; D gene: TRBD2; clone size: -; J gene: TRBJ2-3; CDR3 DNA: TGTGCCAGCAGCCCCGGTGCGACTAGCGGGAGTGATACGCAGTATTTT; CDR3 protein: CASSPGATSGSDTQYF
V gene: TRBV19; D gene: TRBD2; clone size: -; J gene: TRBJ2-7; CDR3 DNA: TGTGCCAGTAGTATCGACGGGGGGGCCCACCCCTACGAGCAGTACTTC; CDR3 protein: CASSIDGGAHPYEQYF
V gene: TRBV6-6; D gene: -; clone size: few; J gene: TRBJ1-3; CDR3 DNA: TGTGCCAGCAGCATATCGACAACCGGAAACACCATATATTTT; CDR3 protein: CASSISTTGNTIYF
V gene: TRBV9; D gene: TRBD2; clone size: -; J gene: TRBJ2-7; CDR3 DNA: TGTGCCAGCAGCGTAGAGACTAGCCGATGGTACGAGCAGTACTTC; CDR3 protein: CASSVETSRWYEQYF
V gene: TRBV9; D gene: -; clone size: -; J gene: TRBJ2-7; CDR3 DNA: TGTGCCAGCAGCCACGGGACTTCTGCGGTCTACGAGCAGTACTTC; CDR3 protein: CASSHGTSAVYEQYF
V gene: TRBV6-5; D gene: -; clone size: -; J gene: TRBJ2-1; CDR3 DNA: TGTGCCAGCACCGGGGGAGCCTACAATGAGCAGTTCTTC; CDR3 protein: CASTGGAYNEQFF
V gene: TRBV29-1; D gene: TRBD2; clone size: once; J gene: TRBJ2-7; CDR3 DNA: TGCAGCGTTGAGGGACGGACTAGTTTCGGGACCTACGAGCAGTACTTC; CDR3 protein: CSVEGRTSFGTYEQYF
V gene: TRBV6-5; D gene: TRBD1; clone size: -; J gene: TRBJ1-1; CDR3 DNA: TGTGCCAGCAGTTACGGCGGGACAGCTGAAGCTTTCTTT; CDR3 protein: CASSYGGTAEAFF
V gene: TRBV11-3; D gene: -; clone size: -; J gene: TRBJ2-2; CDR3 DNA: TGTGCCAGCAGCTTGTCCTTCGGGCGGGACACCGGGGAGCTGTTTTTT; CDR3 protein: CASSLSFGRDTGELFF
V gene: TRBV5-1; D gene: -; clone size: -; J gene: TRBJ1-1; CDR3 DNA: TGCGCCAGCAGCTGGGATTTCCAGGGTAACACTGAAGCTTTCTTT; CDR3 protein: CASSWDFQGNTEAFF
V gene: TRBV5-5; D gene: -; clone size: -; J gene: TRBJ1-1; CDR3 DNA: TGTGCCAGCAGCCAGGGCGGGACGGAAGCTTTCTTT; CDR3 protein: CASSQGGTEAFF
V gene: TRBV7-9; D gene: -; clone size: -; J gene: TRBJ1-1; CDR3 DNA: TGTTCCAGCAGCACACCGATCGGGGGGCTAGGGACTGAAGCTTTCTTT; CDR3 protein: CSSSTPIGGLGTEAFF
V gene: TRBV11-3; D gene: -; clone size: -; J gene: TRBJ2-7; CDR3 DNA: TGTGCCAGCAGCCCCAGGGGAAAAGGGGACTCCTACGAGCAGTACTTC; CDR3 protein: CASSPRGKGDSYEQYF
V gene: TRBV10-3; D gene: TRBD2; clone size: -; J gene: TRBJ2-7; CDR3 DNA: TGTGCCATCAGGTCCGGGACTACCTACTACGAGCAGTACTTC; CDR3 protein: CAIRSGTTYYEQYF